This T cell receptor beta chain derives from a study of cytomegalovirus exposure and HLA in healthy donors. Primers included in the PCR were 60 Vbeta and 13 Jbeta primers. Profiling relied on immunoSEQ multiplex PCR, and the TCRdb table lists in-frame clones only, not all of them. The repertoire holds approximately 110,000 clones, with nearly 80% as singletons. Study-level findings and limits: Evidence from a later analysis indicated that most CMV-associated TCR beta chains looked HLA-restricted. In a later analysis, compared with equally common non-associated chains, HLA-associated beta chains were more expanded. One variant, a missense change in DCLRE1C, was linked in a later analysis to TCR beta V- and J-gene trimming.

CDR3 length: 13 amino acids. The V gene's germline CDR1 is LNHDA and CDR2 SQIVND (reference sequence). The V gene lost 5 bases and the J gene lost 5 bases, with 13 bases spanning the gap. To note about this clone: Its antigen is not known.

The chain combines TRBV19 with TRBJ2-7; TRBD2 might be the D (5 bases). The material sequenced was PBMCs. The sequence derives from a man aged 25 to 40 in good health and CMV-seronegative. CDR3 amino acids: CASSSRRVNEQYF. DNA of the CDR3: TGTGCCAGTAGTTCTCGGCGGGTAAACGAGCAGTACTTC. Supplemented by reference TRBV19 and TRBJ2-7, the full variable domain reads DGGITQSPKYLFRKEGQNVTLSCEQNLNHDAMYWYRQDPGQGLRLIYYSQIVNDFQKGDIAEGYSVSREKKESFPLTVTSAQKNPTAFYLCASSSRRVNEQYFGPGTRLTVT.